This T cell receptor (beta chain) originates from a study of neurological immune-mediated disorders. Study-wide points: Phylogenetic grouping assigned the repertoires of 18 of 34 multiple sclerosis patients to a single related-CDR3 cluster, which may represent a signature. Sharing of CDR3 amino acid sequences among expanded clones across subjects was absent, suggesting private repertoires in all groups.

5'RACE generated cDNA with 10-nucleotide random UMIs. TCRdb recomputed calls from the 5' RACE reads with MiXCR, one row per CDR3 protein. The sample has roughly 74,000 distinct CDR3 sequences, less than 5.5% seen once. CDR3 length: 12 amino acids. Germline CDR1 and CDR2: DFQATT and SNEGSKA (reference sequence). The V gene end was trimmed by 3 bases and the J gene end by 8 bases; junction bases not matched to a gene: 3. At least ten counts were recorded for this clonotype. Its antigen is unidentified. PBMCs stored at -80 C, 2 million in total, were the source of the unsorted libraries. Sequencing was done on a sample of PBMCs. V usage is TRBV20-1 and J usage is TRBJ1-4; 7 nucleotides line up with TRBD1. This TCR was recovered from a young man with multiple sclerosis. CDR3 protein: CSASRGDEKLFF. As DNA, the CDR3 is TGCAGTGCTAGCAGGGGGGACGAAAAACTGTTTTTT.